This TCR beta chain is from a study of cytomegalovirus exposure and HLA in healthy donors. Across the study: The Caucasian-associated ancestry cluster held 65% to 85% of around 380 genotyped donors.

General study results and limits: Serostatus for CMV was the only available immune exposure information.

Every donor was a healthy person donating bone marrow. Per germline, CDR1 ENHRY and CDR2 SYGVKD. Trimming pared 9 bases from V and 9 bases from J, leaving 8 bases between. This CDR3 is built from 9 residues. This clone was counted only a few times. The antigen remains undetermined. It was with 60 Vbeta and 13 Jbeta primers that the PCR ran. This table comes from immunoSEQ multiplex PCR, and its TCRdb copy is limited to in-frame clones, with some not included. The table has about 160,000 clones, around four fifths seen once. The rearrangement links TRBV10-3 to TRBJ1-1; D gene uncertain. The sample was PBMCs. The receptor comes from a man between 45 and 60 years old in good health and CMV-seropositive. The CDR3 region is CAIENKAFF. CDR3 bases: TGTGCCATTGAGAATAAAGCTTTCTTT.